Following are 2 T cell receptor beta chains from one sample sequenced in a study of patients and donors after allogeneic stem cell transplantation. TCRdb re-called the RT-PCR reads through MiXCR, storing one row per CDR3 protein. Of approximately 410,000 distinct CDR3 sequences in the sample, roughly 17% were seen once. The source material was blood, either unsorted or a sorted T cell fraction (not recorded which). The receptors derive from a human donor who was either an allogeneic HSCT recipient or a stem cell or donor lymphocyte infusion donor (not recorded which). It is not recorded whose cells these are; they may come from a transplant donor.

Only a few counts were recorded for this clonotype. The chain recombines TRBV6-5 with TRBJ2-1; 9 nucleotides match TRBD1. The CDR3 runs to 17 residues. V was clipped by 5 bases and J by 8 bases; unmatched bases: 16. Germline loops: CDR1 MNHEY, CDR2 SVGAGI. The CDR3 coding sequence is TGTGCCAGCAGTCACTACCCCCCCGGGACAGGGTGGGATGAGCAGTTCTTC. Translating it yields CASSHYPPGTGWDEQFF.

The rearrangement joins TRBV7-8 to TRBJ1-2, with D possibly being TRBD1 (5 bases). This CDR3 is 17 amino acids long. V was cut by 1 base and J by 5 bases, with 20 bases left in between. Germline V CDR1 and CDR2: SGHVS, FQNEAQ. The CDR3 here is CASSLDFGIGTLYGYTF. The CDR3 DNA reads as TGTGCCAGCAGCTTAGATTTTGGTATTGGGACCCTTTATGGCTACACCTTC.